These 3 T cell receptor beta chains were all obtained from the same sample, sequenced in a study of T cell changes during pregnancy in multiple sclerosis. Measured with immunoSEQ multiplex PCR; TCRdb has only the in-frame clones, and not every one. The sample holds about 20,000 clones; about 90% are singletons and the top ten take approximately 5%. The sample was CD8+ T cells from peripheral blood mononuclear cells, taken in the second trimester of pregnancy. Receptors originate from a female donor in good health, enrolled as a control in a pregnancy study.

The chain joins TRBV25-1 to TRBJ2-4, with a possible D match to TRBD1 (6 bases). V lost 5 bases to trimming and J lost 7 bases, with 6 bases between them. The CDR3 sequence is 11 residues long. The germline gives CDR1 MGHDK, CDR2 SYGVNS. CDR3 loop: CASSTGNIQYF. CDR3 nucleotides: TGTGCCAGCAGTACAGGGAACATTCAGTACTTC.

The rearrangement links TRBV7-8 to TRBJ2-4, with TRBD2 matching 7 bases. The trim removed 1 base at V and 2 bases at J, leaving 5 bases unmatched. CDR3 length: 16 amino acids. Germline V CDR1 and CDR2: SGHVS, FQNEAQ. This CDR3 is CASSLGGRAPKNIQYF. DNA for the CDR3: TGTGCCAGCAGCTTAGGCGGGAGAGCCCCCAAAAACATTCAGTACTTC.

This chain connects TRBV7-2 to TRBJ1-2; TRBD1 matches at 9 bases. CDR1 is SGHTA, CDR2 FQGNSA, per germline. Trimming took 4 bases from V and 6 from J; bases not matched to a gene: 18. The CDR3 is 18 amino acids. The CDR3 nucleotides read TGTGCCAGCAGCTCCCCCGGGACAGGGTCCCTAACTATGGATGGCTACACCTTC. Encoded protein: CASSSPGTGSLTMDGYTF.